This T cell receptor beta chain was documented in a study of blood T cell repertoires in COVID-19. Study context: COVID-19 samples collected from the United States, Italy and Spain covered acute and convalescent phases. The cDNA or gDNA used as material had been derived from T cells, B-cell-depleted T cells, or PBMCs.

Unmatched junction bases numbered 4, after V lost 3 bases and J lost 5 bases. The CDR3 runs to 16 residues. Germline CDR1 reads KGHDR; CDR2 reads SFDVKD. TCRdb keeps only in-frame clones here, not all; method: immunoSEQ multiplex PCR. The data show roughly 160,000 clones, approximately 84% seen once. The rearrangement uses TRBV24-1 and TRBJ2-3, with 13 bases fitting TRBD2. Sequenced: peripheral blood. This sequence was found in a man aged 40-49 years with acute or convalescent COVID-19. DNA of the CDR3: TGTGCCACCAGTGATACTAGCGGGGGGGCAAAAGATACGCAGTATTTT. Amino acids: CATSDTSGGAKDTQYF.